These 8 T cell receptor beta chains were sequenced from one sample in a study of T cell repertoires in cytomegalovirus infection. One entry per CDR3 protein, called by TCRdb with MiXCR from the reads. The data contain roughly 640,000 distinct CDR3 sequences, less than 25% of them singletons. The sequencing input was CD8+ T cells from PBMCs. These receptors all stem from a human donor in good health (CMV status not recorded). Some clones in this sample may be carry-over from other donors' samples.

The V gene is TRBV29-1, the J gene TRBJ1-2; TRBD1 is a possible D gene (5 bases). CDR1 SQVTM and CDR2 ANQGSEA come from the germline V gene. Trimming stripped 0 bases from V and 4 bases from J, with 18 bases between. There are 16 residues in the CDR3. The CDR3 is CSVEDRSYGGGYGYTF. The CDR3 coding sequence is TGCAGCGTTGAAGATCGGTCTTACGGGGGTGGCTATGGCTACACCTTC.

A few counts support this clonotype. This chain uses TRBV6-2 or TRBV6-3 with TRBJ2-3, with 7 bases lining up with TRBD1. CDR3 length: 16 amino acids. Germline V gene sequence: CDR1 MNHEY, CDR2 SVGEGT. J lost 4 bases, V lost 7 bases, and 14 bases had no gene match. CDR3 protein: CASTLRGQALSDTQYF. Here the CDR3 DNA reads TGTGCCAGCACCCTACGAGGACAGGCCTTATCAGATACGCAGTATTTT.

This clonotype was counted at least ten times. The chain joins TRBV7-9 to TRBJ2-1; D gene ambiguous. The length of the CDR3 is 14 residues. The germline gives CDR1 SEHNR, CDR2 FQNEAQ (reference sequence). The germline V and J ends were trimmed by 1 base and 1 base, with 5 bases remaining between them. The CDR3 protein is CASSLDGSYNEQFF. The CDR3 nucleotides read TGTGCCAGCAGCTTAGATGGGTCCTACAATGAGCAGTTCTTC.

This clonotype was seen ten or more times. The gene calls are TRBV4-2 and TRBJ2-2, with 7 nucleotides matching TRBD1. CDR1 and CDR2 (germline): LGHNA, YNFKEQ. There are 15 residues in the CDR3. V trimming: 4 bases; J trimming: 7 bases; junction bases outside the gene matches: 9. For the CDR3, the DNA is TGTGCCAGCAGCCCCTCGACAGGGATGAGCGGGGAGCTGTTTTTT. Amino acids: CASSPSTGMSGELFF.

The sample holds a few counts of this clonotype. The chain is built from TRBV7-9 and TRBJ2-1; 8 bases are a match to TRBD2. The CDR3 is 17 residues long. Germline values: CDR1 SEHNR, CDR2 FQNEAQ (reference sequence). V dropped 5 bases and J dropped 0; count of bases not matched to a gene: 9. For the CDR3, the DNA is TGTGCCAGCAGCGACCCCTTTCGGGGGGGCTCCTACAATGAGCAGTTCTTC. Protein sequence: CASSDPFRGGSYNEQFF.

The V and J genes are TRBV24-1 and TRBJ2-3; 11 bases are shared with TRBD2. Germline loops: CDR1 KGHDR, CDR2 SFDVKD. The length of the CDR3 is 18 residues. The V gene end was trimmed by 2 bases and the J gene end by 0 bases; junction bases not matched to a gene: 6. The DNA of the CDR3 is TGTGCCACCAGTGATTCGACTAGCGGGACCCCTAGCACAGATACGCAGTATTTT. Amino acid sequence: CATSDSTSGTPSTDTQYF.

Only a few counts were recorded for this clonotype. The J gene is TRBJ2-3, the V gene TRBV4-3; 7 positions agree with TRBD2. The germline V gene encodes CDR1 LGHNA and CDR2 YSLEER. Trimming removed 0 bases from V and 2 bases from J; junction bases left unmatched: 17. The CDR3 extends over 20 amino acids. In DNA form, the CDR3 reads TGCGCCAGCAGCCAAGATTTGTCTAGCGGTCGTTCCAGGTACACAGATACGCAGTATTTT. Translating gives CASSQDLSSGRSRYTDTQYF.

Many counts were recorded for this clonotype. The chain's CDR3 is CASSLGAGGITDTQYF. CDR3 nucleotide sequence: TGTGCCAGCAGCTTAGGAGCGGGGGGGATCACAGATACGCAGTATTTT. The chain uses TRBV7-8 and TRBJ2-3, with 10 bases matching TRBD2. The CDR3 length is 16 residues. V was clipped by 1 base and J by 2 bases; unmatched bases: 3. Germline V gene sequence: CDR1 SGHVS, CDR2 FQNEAQ.